The clone carrying this T cell receptor beta chain was detected once. The protocol was immunoSEQ multiplex PCR, while the TCRdb copy is restricted to in-frame clones and leaves out a portion. The repertoire holds roughly 100,000 clones, with 84% as singletons. This record comes from a study of blood T cell repertoires in COVID-19. The CDR3 has 15 residues. From germline, CDR1 is MNHEY and CDR2 SVGEGT. Trimming took 6 bases from V and 13 from J; bases not matched to a gene: 11. The specimen was peripheral blood. The chain combines TRBV6-2 or TRBV6-3 with TRBJ2-1, with 14 bases that match TRBD2. The sequence was collected from a man in his 70s with active or convalescent COVID-19. CDR3 DNA sequence: TGTGCCAGCAGCAGACTAGCGGGGGGGCCAAGGGGACAGTTCTTC. Its translation: CASSRLAGGPRGQFF.